This T cell receptor beta chain originates from a study of cytomegalovirus exposure and HLA in healthy donors. Findings and limits, study-wide: Earlier results showed most TCR beta V segments being productive about 87% or about 30% of the time.

Primers: 60 Vbeta forward and 13 Jbeta reverse. The method was immunoSEQ multiplex PCR; TCRdb's version includes in-frame clones alone and lacks a portion of them. The repertoire holds approximately 200,000 clones, with 75% to 80% as singletons. This CDR3 comprises 14 residues. The V end was cut by 1 base, the J end by 2 bases, with 7 bases between. Germline CDR1 reads LNHDA; CDR2 reads SQIVND (reference sequence). As to this clone: The antigen is not known.

The genes are TRBV19 and TRBJ2-3; D gene uncertain. Input material: PBMCs. The source is a young man in good health and CMV-seronegative. The CDR3 loop reads CASSIGLFTDTQYF. As DNA, the CDR3 is TGTGCCAGTAGTATAGGACTTTTCACAGATACGCAGTATTTT.